The rows below give T cell receptor beta chains drawn from one sample of a study of T cell repertoires in cytomegalovirus infection. TCRdb reanalysed the reads using MiXCR and keeps one entry per CDR3 protein. In the table there are about 230,000 distinct CDR3 sequences, about 5.9% of which are singletons. The material sequenced was PBMCs. The receptors were gathered from a human donor in good health (CMV status not recorded). Some clones in this sample may be carry-over from other donors' samples. The conserved cysteine and the conserved F or W are not part of the CDR3 here.

v_gene	len	j_gene	CDR3aa
TRBV29-1	13	TRBJ2-7	SVETPTGPSYEQY
TRBV4-1	15	TRBJ1-1	ASSQDSGPWVDTEAF
TRBV29-1	11	TRBJ2-7	SVPGGISYEQY
TRBV5-1	15	TRBJ1-6	ASSLARGGGSNSPLH
TRBV6-2/TRBV6-3	12	TRBJ2-5	ASSRTGLQETQY
TRBV5-6	14	TRBJ1-1	ASSLFLGTMNTEAF
TRBV6-1	11	TRBJ2-7	ASSATGVYEQY
TRBV28	10	TRBJ2-7	ASSDGIFQQY
TRBV7-9	13	TRBJ2-5	ASSHFSGGQETQY
TRBV2	14	TRBJ2-5	ASRPLTSGGPETQY
TRBV2	14	TRBJ1-1	ASSYLAGRGNTEAF
TRBV12-3/TRBV12-4	12	TRBJ1-2	ASSRDAGTYGYT
TRBV28	13	TRBJ1-5	ASQLQGRRGQPQH
TRBV7-9	14	TRBJ1-6	ASSLSLDPAASPLH
TRBV6-2/TRBV6-3	15	TRBJ2-5	ASSYSPGGLPLETQY
TRBV5-1	15	TRBJ2-5	ASSLGGPGTEQETQY
TRBV2	12	TRBJ2-1	ASSVRQGPNEQF
TRBV6-6	14	TRBJ1-6	ASRDWQGFGNSPLH
TRBV7-3	13	TRBJ2-1	ASSSGRGGANEQF
TRBV9	14	TRBJ2-7	ASSGEMTAPPYEQY
TRBV7-9	12	TRBJ1-3	ASSQSRAGNTIY
TRBV10-3	14	TRBJ2-7	AISLRSGQGAVEQY
TRBV28	12	TRBJ2-3	ASMGGSSTDTQY
TRBV5-4	12	TRBJ1-1	ASTPGTVNTEAF